These 14 T cell receptor beta chains share one sample of origin, sequenced in a study of beta chain features in type 1 diabetes. Sequenced material consisted of expressed TCRB transcripts (all of the isolated RNA was reverse transcribed). TCRdb's table, derived via immunoSEQ multiplex PCR, lists solely in-frame clones and lacks some. Of approximately 380,000 clones listed, about 14% are singletons. Sequencing was carried out using naive CD4+ T cells from blood. Every receptor here comes from a woman between 18 and 29 years old in good health.

This chain uses TRBV28 with TRBJ2-5; D gene ambiguous. The germline V and J ends were trimmed by 7 bases and 1 base, with 13 bases remaining between them. There are 14 residues in the CDR3. In germline, CDR1 is MDHEN, CDR2 SYDVKM. The CDR3 nucleotides read TGTGCCAGCACCGAGCCGGTAGTCCAAGAGACCCAGTACTTC. Residues: CASTEPVVQETQYF.

This clone was observed a handful of times. J is TRBJ1-2 and V is TRBV19; D gene ambiguous. The length of the CDR3 is 13 residues. The V gene's germline CDR1 is LNHDA and CDR2 SQIVND (reference sequence). Trimming left V 7 bases short and J 8 bases short, with 17 bases between. The CDR3 DNA follows: TGTGCCAGTAAAGTGGAGCCTGAGCACGGCTACACCTTC. Protein sequence: CASKVEPEHGYTF.

In this sample, this clone turned up a few times. This rearrangement joins TRBV5-4 to TRBJ2-7, with D possibly TRBD2 on 6 matching bases. The germline CDR1 and CDR2 sequences are SGHNT and YYREEE (reference sequence). The CDR3 extends over 14 amino acids. Trimming removed 0 bases at V and 7 bases at J, with 14 bases between. The CDR3 here is CASSLDGGPREQYF. CDR3 sequence (DNA): TGTGCCAGCAGCTTGGATGGAGGGCCAAGGGAGCAGTACTTC. The variable domain in full, with the rest retrieved from reference TRBV5-4 and TRBJ2-7, is ETGVTQSPTHLIKTRGQQVTLRCSSQSGHNTVSWYQQALGQGPQFIFQYYREEENGRGNFPPRFSGLQFPNYSSELNVNALELDDSALYLCASSLDGGPREQYFGPGTRLTVT.

This clone was counted only a few times. The chain uses TRBV25-1 and TRBJ2-7; D gene uncertain. This CDR3 has 10 residues. Germline-derived CDR1 and CDR2 are MGHDK and SYGVNS. Deletions cut 9 bases from V and 1 base from J, with 4 bases between. CDR3 loop: CARASYEQYF. The CDR3 bases are TGTGCCAGGGCTTCCTACGAGCAGTACTTC.

In this sample, this clone turned up a few times. Within the sample, other DNA sequences also encode this same CDR3. The J gene is TRBJ2-1, the V gene TRBV9, with 10 bases matching TRBD2. The CDR3 has 15 residues. CDR1 is SGDLS, CDR2 YYNGEE, per germline. The V and J ends lost 3 bases and 3 bases, in that order; junction bases with no gene match: 3. DNA of the CDR3: TGTGCCAGCAGCGCTGGACTAGCGGACTACAATGAGCAGTTCTTC. As protein: CASSAGLADYNEQFF.

The rearrangement links TRBV6-5 to TRBJ1-2; 12 bases map to TRBD1. V lost 6 bases and J lost 7; bases outside the gene matches: 9. CDR1 is MNHEY and CDR2 is SVGAGI in the germline V gene. This CDR3 has 15 residues. The CDR3 spells CASSLPGTGGGGYTF. The CDR3 DNA sequence: TGTGCCAGCAGCCTCCCCGGGACAGGGGGCGGTGGCTACACCTTC.

This clone was found a few times. The chain joins TRBV25-1 to TRBJ2-2; the match to TRBD1 covers 9 bases. The length of the CDR3 is 14 residues. From germline, CDR1 is MGHDK and CDR2 SYGVNS. J was trimmed by 3 bases and V by 6 bases; bases with no gene match: 2. CDR3 loop: CASSRTGDTGELFF. In nucleotides, the CDR3 is TGTGCCAGCAGCAGGACAGGGGACACCGGGGAGCTGTTTTTT.

This clone occurred a few times. The chain links TRBV9 to TRBJ2-5, with 13 positions matching TRBD2. Unmatched junction bases numbered 7, after V lost 0 bases and J lost 5 bases. This CDR3 comprises 17 residues. CDR1 and CDR2 from the germline V gene are SGDLS and YYNGEE. The DNA of the CDR3 is TGTGCCAGCAGCGTAGCTACAGGGACTAGCGGGACGGAGACCCAGTACTTC. Its protein is CASSVATGTSGTETQYF.

This clone was seen a handful of times. V and J are TRBV5-4 and TRBJ2-2; perhaps TRBD2 as D (6 bases). The CDR3 consists of 14 residues. Germline V gene lookup returns CDR1 SGHNT and CDR2 YYREEE (reference sequence). With 4 bases removed from V and 7 bases from J, the gap between germline ends came to 14 bases. The CDR3 loop reads CASSLDSGVGELFF. In nucleotides, the CDR3 is TGTGCCAGCAGCCTGGATAGCGGTGTCGGGGAGCTGTTTTTT.

The chain recombines TRBV2 with TRBJ1-1; 9 bases fit TRBD1. V shed 6 bases and J 3 bases; nucleotides not matched to a gene: 8. The CDR3 extends over 15 amino acids. Looked up from germline, CDR1 is SNHLY and CDR2 is FYNNEI. In DNA form, the CDR3 reads TGTGCCAGCAGGGTAATAACAGGGGGCTACACTGAAGCTTTCTTT. Encoded protein: CASRVITGGYTEAFF.

In its sample, this clone was seen a few times. The chain combines TRBV4-3 with TRBJ2-7; TRBD1 agrees at 8 bases. The germline gives CDR1 LGHNA, CDR2 YSLEER. The V and J ends lost 1 base and 3 bases, in that order; junction bases with no gene match: 5. The CDR3 is made up of 15 amino acids. CDR3 sequence (DNA): TGCGCCAGCAGCCAAGGGTTGGACAGGGACTACGAGCAGTACTTC. This encodes CASSQGLDRDYEQYF.

This clone was seen a few times. The V gene is TRBV7-9, the J gene TRBJ2-4; 8 bases are a match to TRBD1. The CDR3 totals 16 residues. J gave up 1 base and V 5 bases, and 7 bases lay outside the gene matches. Germline CDR1 is SEHNR and CDR2 is FQNEAQ (reference sequence). Here the CDR3 reads CASSEGQGLAKNIQYF. In DNA, the CDR3 is TGTGCCAGCAGCGAAGGACAGGGATTGGCCAAAAACATTCAGTACTTC.

The chain is built from TRBV29-1 and TRBJ2-7; TRBD1 might be the D (5 bases). The CDR3 runs to 13 residues. CDR1 and CDR2 from the germline V gene are SQVTM and ANQGSEA. V was pared by 6 bases and J by 0 bases, with 12 bases between. For the CDR3, the DNA is TGCAGCGTAACAGGACCCCTCTCCTACGAGCAGTACTTC. Translation: CSVTGPLSYEQYF.

This clone was detected a few times. The chain has TRBV30 and TRBJ2-4; 13 bases map to TRBD2. V was pared by 7 bases and J by 2 bases, with 11 bases of the junction left unmatched. The germline V gene has CDR1 GTSNPN and CDR2 SVGIG (reference sequence). The CDR3 length is 17 residues. This chain's CDR3 is CAFTSTSGRLTKNIQYF. CDR3 nucleotides: TGTGCCTTCACATCGACTAGCGGGAGGCTAACCAAAAACATTCAGTACTTC.